This TCR beta chain was identified during a study of blood T cell repertoires in COVID-19. Overall study: From T cells, B-cell-depleted T cells, or PBMCs came the material, which was cDNA or gDNA.

The method was immunoSEQ multiplex PCR; TCRdb's version includes in-frame clones alone and lacks a portion of them. The repertoire holds 110,000 to 150,000 clones, with approximately 82% as singletons. This clone was seen a few times. V was clipped by 6 bases and J by 7 bases, with 7 bases between them. The CDR3 has 11 residues. The origin of this receptor is a man in his 60s with active or convalescent COVID-19. What was sequenced was peripheral blood. The chain couples TRBV12-3 or TRBV12-4 to TRBJ1-5; the D gene is possibly TRBD1 (6 bases). The CDR3 here is CASSQGQPQHF. In DNA, the CDR3 is TGTGCCAGCAGCCAGGGGCAGCCCCAGCATTTT.